The 6 T cell receptor beta chains in this list originate from one sample, sequenced in a study of shared clonotypes between healthy human individuals. Clones were read by immunoSEQ multiplex PCR, and TCRdb kept only the in-frame ones, dropping some. The sample includes some 1.5 million clones, around 98% seen only once; the top ten take approximately 0.45%. The sample consisted of naive CD4+ T cells sorted from blood. The sample's subset: CD45RA+ positively selected. These receptors came from a man aged 30 to 45 in good health.

J is TRBJ2-1 and V is TRBV27, with TRBD2 identical over 8 bases. The germline V gene has CDR1 MNHEY and CDR2 SMNVEV (reference sequence). Germline trimming cut 5 bases from V and 1 base from J; bases unmatched to any gene: 7. The CDR3 totals 16 residues. The CDR3: CASSPMGLGSYNEQFF. DNA of the CDR3: TGTGCCAGCAGTCCCATGGGACTAGGGTCCTACAATGAGCAGTTCTTC.

The chain links TRBV19 to TRBJ1-5; 8 nucleotides agree with TRBD1. Germline lookup yields CDR1 LNHDA and CDR2 SQIVND (reference sequence). The CDR3 extends over 14 amino acids. With 9 bases clipped from V and 3 bases from J, the junction kept 7 bases outside the gene matches. CDR3 region: CARPGQDPNQPQHF. CDR3 bases: TGTGCCAGGCCGGGACAGGACCCCAATCAGCCCCAGCATTTT. Combining the CDR3 with reference TRBV19 and TRBJ1-5 gives the whole variable domain DGGITQSPKYLFRKEGQNVTLSCEQNLNHDAMYWYRQDPGQGLRLIYYSQIVNDFQKGDIAEGYSVSREKKESFPLTVTSAQKNPTAFYLCARPGQDPNQPQHFGDGTRLSIL.

This chain links TRBV5-1 with TRBJ2-1; D possibly corresponds to TRBD2 (6 bases). Per the germline V gene, CDR1 is SGHRS and CDR2 is YFSETQ. Trimming pared 6 bases from V and 0 bases from J, leaving 13 bases between. CDR3 length: 15 residues. Here the CDR3 DNA reads TGCGCCAGCACTGGAGGGGAAAGCTCCTACAATGAGCAGTTCTTC. Its translation: CASTGGESSYNEQFF.

This sequence joins TRBV7-6 and TRBJ2-5, with no clear D. Deletions cut 4 bases from V and 2 bases from J, with 5 bases between. CDR1 and CDR2 (germline): SGHVS, FNYEAQ. There are 12 residues in the CDR3. Here the CDR3 reads CASSWDQETQYF. Here the CDR3 DNA reads TGTGCCAGCAGCTGGGATCAAGAGACCCAGTACTTC.

This chain connects TRBV12-1 to TRBJ2-7. TRBV12-1 corresponds to a pseudogene. The CDR3 is made up of 11 amino acids. The CDR3 DNA is TGTGCCAGCAGCTCCTCCTACGAGCAGTACTTC. As protein: CASSSSYEQYF.

The gene calls are TRBV15 and TRBJ1-4; 11 bases line up with TRBD1. V dropped 5 bases and J dropped 8; count of bases not matched to a gene: 19. The germline V gene has CDR1 LNHNV and CDR2 YYDKDF (reference sequence). CDR3 length equals 19 residues. The CDR3 DNA reads as TGTGCCACCAGCGTTTTTGGAAGAAACGGACAGGGGGCATGGGAAAAACTGTTTTTT. It yields the protein CATSVFGRNGQGAWEKLFF.